The text below deals with one T cell receptor beta chain. Different DNA sequences within this sample yield the same CDR3. The ends lost 6 bases at V and 2 bases at J; junction bases unmatched: 0. The germline gives CDR1 MNHEY, CDR2 SVGAGI. The CDR3 contains 13 residues. This entry comes from a study of cytomegalovirus exposure and HLA in healthy donors. Profiled with immunoSEQ multiplex PCR; TCRdb holds only in-frame clones, not every one. This sample has more than 80,000 clones, with around 90% found just once. The chain employs TRBV6-5 and TRBJ1-5; 8 nucleotides align to TRBD1. The receptor was isolated from a young woman in good health and CMV-seropositive. Sequenced sample: PBMCs. CDR3 nucleotide sequence: TGTGCCAGCAGGGACAGGGGCAATCAGCCCCAGCATTTT. It is translated as CASRDRGNQPQHF.